These 15 T cell receptor beta chains were all obtained from the same sample, sequenced in a study of T-cell memory formation after mild COVID-19. In TCRdb, the 5' RACE reads were re-called with MiXCR into one record per CDR3 protein. The sample records hundreds of thousands of distinct CDR3 sequences, 15% to 20% being singletons. The sequenced material came from PBMCs or a T cell subset sorted from them (not recorded which). The receptor source for this set is a young man who had mild COVID-19 (a few samples of this study predate the infection). Cell type and time point are not known.

In this sample, this clonotype turned up many times. This chain's CDR3 is CASSQPRTGGGSTEAFF. The CDR3 DNA reads as TGCGCCAGCAGCCAACCCCGGACAGGGGGCGGGAGCACTGAAGCTTTCTTT. The chain recombines TRBV4-1 with TRBJ1-1; 11 nucleotides match TRBD1. From germline, CDR1 is MGHRA and CDR2 YSYEKL. With V trimmed by 2 bases and J by 4 bases, 9 bases remained unmatched. The CDR3 loop spans 17 amino acids.

This clonotype was found a few times. The chain has TRBV5-1 and TRBJ2-6, with TRBD1 identical over 9 bases. The CDR3 covers 17 residues. Losses at the gene ends were 4 bases for V and 0 bases for J; bases not matched to a gene: 5. The V gene's germline CDR1 is SGHRS and CDR2 YFSETQ. For the CDR3, the DNA is TGCGCCAGCAGCAGGGGACAGGGAAACTCTGGGGCCAACGTCCTGACTTTC. Its protein is CASSRGQGNSGANVLTF.

This clonotype has a handful of counts. The chain joins TRBV18 to TRBJ2-4; TRBD1 might be the D (6 bases). From germline, CDR1 is KGHSH and CDR2 LQKENI. CDR3 length equals 13 residues. The V end was cut by 6 bases, the J end by 8 bases, with 14 bases between. CDR3 nucleotides: TGTGCCAGCTCCAGCAGGGGCTGGGACATTCAGTACTTC. Encoded protein: CASSSRGWDIQYF.

This clonotype was counted once. The rearrangement links TRBV9 to TRBJ2-5; D not certain. CDR1 is SGDLS, CDR2 YYNGEE, per germline. The CDR3 length is 16 residues. Trimming removed 0 bases at V and 1 base at J, with 13 bases between. The CDR3 bases are TGTGCCAGCAGCGTAGGCAATGACGGTCCCCAAGAGACCCAGTACTTC. It specifies CASSVGNDGPQETQYF.

This clonotype has ten or more counts. This chain links TRBV28 with TRBJ2-3, with D tentatively TRBD2 (5 bases). The V gene's germline CDR1 is MDHEN and CDR2 SYDVKM. The germline V and J ends were trimmed by 4 bases and 7 bases, with 6 bases remaining between them. The CDR3 has 11 residues. The CDR3 coding sequence is TGTGCCAGCAGTTGGGAGTATACGCAGTATTTT. Translating gives CASSWEYTQYF.

The chain employs TRBV9 and TRBJ2-5; possibly TRBD2 for D (5 bases). Per germline, CDR1 SGDLS and CDR2 YYNGEE. The CDR3 runs 12 residues. Trimming removed 0 bases from V and 5 bases from J, with 5 bases in between. The CDR3 DNA reads TGTGCCAGCAGCGTAGGGGAGGAGACCCAGTACTTC. This codes for CASSVGEETQYF.

This clonotype came up a few times. The chain links TRBV20-1 to TRBJ1-3; D uncertain. This CDR3 is 11 amino acids long. The V gene's germline CDR1 is DFQATT and CDR2 SNEGSKA (reference sequence). CDR3 amino acids: CSLRLGNTIYF. For the CDR3, the DNA is TGCAGCCTAAGGCTAGGGAACACCATATATTTT.

This clonotype was observed at least ten times. The chain combines TRBV5-6 with TRBJ2-3; possibly TRBD2 for D (6 bases). The CDR3 covers 13 residues. Germline V lookup: CDR1 SGHDT, CDR2 YYEEEE. Trimming took off 4 bases at V and 7 bases at J, with 13 bases between the two ends. This CDR3 is CASSLKGRNTQYF. CDR3 bases: TGTGCCAGCAGCCTCAAGGGGAGGAATACGCAGTATTTT.

This chain joins TRBV6-1 and TRBJ1-5; TRBD1 aligns across 7 bases. CDR1 and CDR2 from the germline V gene are MNHNS and SASEGT. J gave up 0 bases and V 6 bases, and 5 bases lay outside the gene matches. The CDR3 length is 15 residues. This CDR3 is CASRGDRHSNQPQHF. CDR3 sequence (DNA): TGTGCCAGCAGGGGGGACAGACATAGCAATCAGCCCCAGCATTTT.

This clonotype was counted between two and nine times. The chain joins TRBV7-9 to TRBJ2-7; no clear D. V gave up 5 bases and J gave up 0 bases, with 14 bases separating them. CDR1 SEHNR and CDR2 FQNEAQ come from the germline V gene (reference sequence). The CDR3 covers 15 residues. The chain's CDR3 is CASSPPGGISYEQYF. CDR3 nucleotide sequence: TGTGCCAGCAGCCCACCCGGCGGCATCTCCTACGAGCAGTACTTC.

This clonotype has a handful of counts. The V gene is TRBV6-6, the J gene TRBJ1-1, with 8 bases fitting TRBD1. In germline, CDR1 is MNHNY, CDR2 SVGAGI (reference sequence). The CDR3 sequence is 13 residues long. V shed 5 bases, J shed 10 bases, and the junction held 9 bases outside the gene matches. The CDR3 here is CASSRPAQGGAFF. The CDR3 DNA follows: TGTGCCAGCAGTCGTCCCGCACAGGGGGGAGCTTTCTTT.

This clonotype has more than one count but fewer than ten. The CDR3 region has the DNA TGTGCCACCAGTGTGGACGGGAGCACAGATACGCAGTATTTT. Encoded protein: CATSVDGSTDTQYF. The V gene is TRBV24-1, the J gene TRBJ2-3, with D uncertain. Trimming took 5 bases from V and 0 from J, leaving 8 bases between them. The CDR3 has 14 residues. CDR1 is KGHDR and CDR2 is SFDVKD in the germline V gene.

The genes are TRBV10-3 and TRBJ1-1; a weak D match, TRBD1 (5 bases). The V gene lost 11 bases and the J gene lost 3 bases, with 16 bases spanning the gap. Germline values: CDR1 ENHRY, CDR2 SYGVKD. The CDR3 has 13 amino acids. CDR3: CAAEGSLDTEAFF. CDR3 nucleotide sequence: TGTGCCGCAGAGGGGAGCCTTGACACTGAAGCTTTCTTT.

The sample holds many counts of this clonotype. The V gene is TRBV6-5, the J gene TRBJ2-1; D is perhaps TRBD1 or TRBD2 (6 bases each). Trimming took off 2 bases at V and 9 bases at J, with 14 bases between the two ends. This CDR3 comprises 14 residues. CDR1 is MNHEY, CDR2 SVGAGI, per germline. This CDR3 reads CASSYRGPDSEQFF. DNA of the CDR3: TGTGCCAGCAGTTACCGGGGGCCTGATAGTGAGCAGTTCTTC.

This chain joins TRBV4-1 and TRBJ1-1; no clear D gene. The CDR3 loop spans 13 amino acids. Germline CDR1 MGHRA, CDR2 YSYEKL. V gave up 2 bases and J gave up 1 base, with 5 bases separating them. CDR3 in DNA: TGCGCCAGCAGCCAAACGTGGAACACTGAAGCTTTCTTT. It translates to CASSQTWNTEAFF.